The source of this T cell receptor beta chain is a study of graft-versus-host responses after intestinal transplantation. Points from the study as a whole: GvH clones turned up in recipient marrow; some had shown up first in ileum or blood.

Germline values: CDR1 SEHNR, CDR2 FQNEAQ (reference sequence). V was pared by 6 bases and J by 5 bases, with 13 bases of the junction left unmatched. This CDR3 has 17 amino acids. Clones were sequenced by immunoSEQ multiplex PCR, and TCRdb holds only the in-frame ones, with some missing. In the table there are some 90,000 clones, around 93% of which are singletons. By share, this clone ranks as medium-sized. Its antigen is unknown. The genes are TRBV7-9 and TRBJ2-1, with 10 bases fitting TRBD1. The sample was unstimulated CD8+ T cells sorted from spleen or lymph node cells, taken before transplant. The clonotype was recovered from a human donor who was the organ donor for an intestinal transplant. The CDR3 region is CASRSRSSGTGDNEQFF. CDR3 coding DNA: TGTGCCAGCAGATCCCGAAGCTCCGGGACAGGGGACAATGAGCAGTTCTTC. Using reference TRBV7-9 and TRBJ2-1 for the parts outside the CDR3, the full variable domain is DTGVSQNPRHKITKRGQNVTFRCDPISEHNRLYWYRQTLGQGPEFLTYFQNEAQLEKSRLLSDRFSAERPKGSFSTLEIQRTEQGDSAMYLCASRSRSSGTGDNEQFFGPGTRLTVL.